The 17 T cell receptor beta chains presented below share a single source sample, sequenced in a study of cytomegalovirus exposure and HLA in healthy donors. The PCR was carried out with 60 Vbeta primers and 13 Jbeta primers. Sequenced by immunoSEQ multiplex PCR; TCRdb stores in-frame clones only, minus some. The sample lists under 200,000 clones, over 60% seen once, with under 7.5% in the top ten. The material sequenced was PBMCs. The receptors stem from a man in his forties in good health and CMV-seronegative.

This clone appeared a few times. The chain joins TRBV14 to TRBJ1-4, with D perhaps TRBD1 (6 bases). The germline gives CDR1 SGHDN, CDR2 FVKESK. The germline V and J ends were trimmed by 5 bases and 8 bases, with 18 bases remaining between them. The CDR3 has 15 residues. The CDR3 here is CASSAETGVGEKLFF. DNA of the CDR3: TGTGCCAGCAGCGCCGAGACAGGAGTCGGGGAAAAACTGTTTTTT. The full variable domain, in which reference TRBV14 and TRBJ1-4 provide the parts outside the CDR3, is EAGVTQFPSHSVIEKGQTVTLRCDPISGHDNLYWYRRVMGKEIKFLLHFVKESKQDESGMPNNRFLAERTGGTYSTLKVQPAELEDSGVYFCASSAETGVGEKLFFGSGTQLSVL.

CDR3 protein: CASSDWTGYGYTF. In DNA, the CDR3 is TGTGCCAGCAGTGACTGGACAGGGTATGGCTACACCTTC. V is TRBV2 and J is TRBJ1-2; 8 bases fit TRBD1. After removal of 3 bases from V and 5 bases from J, the junction contained 2 bases not matched to a gene. This CDR3 region has 13 residues. The germline gives CDR1 SNHLY, CDR2 FYNNEI.

The chain joins TRBV25-1 to TRBJ1-2; TRBD1 is a possible D gene (6 bases). The germline gives CDR1 MGHDK, CDR2 SYGVNS. The ends were cut back, 0 bases at V and 5 bases at J, with 10 bases in the middle. The CDR3 has 14 amino acids. CDR3 amino acids: CASSEYGGPYGYTF. DNA for the CDR3: TGTGCCAGCAGTGAATATGGGGGCCCTTATGGCTACACCTTC.

This rearrangement joins TRBV18 to TRBJ1-1, with 9 bases aligning to TRBD1. Germline-derived CDR1 and CDR2 are KGHSH and LQKENI. With 0 bases clipped from V and 10 bases from J, the junction kept 6 bases outside the gene matches. The CDR3 has 14 residues. The CDR3 DNA follows: TGTGCCAGCTCACCACCGGGACAGGGCTTTGGAGCTTTCTTT. This encodes CASSPPGQGFGAFF.

This clone was seen a single time. The chain links TRBV9 to TRBJ2-5; 9 bases are shared with TRBD1. Germline trimming cut 0 bases from V and 4 bases from J; bases unmatched to any gene: 4. This CDR3 contains 15 residues. Germline CDR1 is SGDLS and CDR2 is YYNGEE. The chain's CDR3 is CASSVAPGQGETQYF. CDR3 nucleotide sequence: TGTGCCAGCAGCGTAGCTCCGGGACAGGGAGAGACCCAGTACTTC.

Concerning this clone itself: The junction differs from germline at one of its ends, possibly a read error. V gene TRBV7-8 combines with J gene TRBJ1-1, with 8 bases fitting TRBD1. The germline V gene has CDR1 SGHVS and CDR2 FQNEAQ. This CDR3 is built from 15 residues. DNA of the CDR3: TGTGCCAGTAGCTTAGCGCAGGGGACAGGAACTGAAGCTTTCTTT. It yields the protein CASSLAQGTGTEAFF.

The chain joins TRBV7-9 to TRBJ2-3; TRBD2 aligns across 13 bases. The ends lost 5 bases at V and 5 bases at J; junction bases unmatched: 7. Germline V gives CDR1 SEHNR, CDR2 FQNEAQ (reference sequence). The CDR3 extends over 16 amino acids. The CDR3 here is CASSLWTSGGRDTQYF. In nucleotides, the CDR3 is TGTGCCAGCAGCCTCTGGACTAGCGGGGGTAGAGATACGCAGTATTTT.

This clone was seen once. V and J are TRBV19 and TRBJ2-5; D gene uncertain. Germline CDR1 is LNHDA and CDR2 is SQIVND (reference sequence). This CDR3 spans 11 amino acids. Trimming left V 3 bases short and J 7 bases short, with 6 bases between. The CDR3 loop reads CASSIGGTQYF. CDR3 coding DNA: TGTGCCAGTAGTATCGGTGGGACCCAGTACTTC.

This rearrangement joins TRBV11-2 to TRBJ2-7; 8 nucleotides line up with TRBD2. The CDR3 covers 15 residues. V gave up 4 bases and J gave up 3 bases; unmatched junction bases: 8. CDR1 and CDR2 from the germline V gene are SGHAT and FQNNGV. The CDR3 DNA reads TGTGCCAGCAGCTCACGGGGGGGGAGAGGCTACGAGCAGTACTTC. Translating gives CASSSRGGRGYEQYF.

On this clone: Different DNA sequences within this sample yield the same CDR3. The chain is built from TRBV10-3 and TRBJ1-2; 8 bases match TRBD1. The germline CDR1 and CDR2 sequences are ENHRY and SYGVKD. This CDR3 has 14 residues. The J segment lost 7 bases and the V segment lost 6 bases, leaving 10 bases of the junction unmatched. The DNA of the CDR3 is TGTGCCATCAGCACCGGGCAGGGGGCGAGTGGCTACACCTTC. Protein sequence: CAISTGQGASGYTF.

This clone was counted a few times. This chain links TRBV6-5 with TRBJ1-1; no clear D gene. CDR3 length equals 12 residues. V dropped 6 bases and J dropped 1 base, with 6 bases sitting between them. CDR1 and CDR2 from the germline V gene are MNHEY and SVGAGI. The CDR3 is CASRESNTEAFF. CDR3 coding DNA: TGTGCCAGCAGGGAGTCGAACACTGAAGCTTTCTTT.

The chain employs TRBV6-1 and TRBJ1-5; TRBD1 agrees at 9 bases. The CDR3 contains 15 residues. Germline V gene data show CDR1 as MNHNS and CDR2 as SASEGT. V was pared by 8 bases and J by 7 bases, with 12 bases of the junction left unmatched. The CDR3 loop is CASFANRGQGQPQHF. As DNA, the CDR3 is TGTGCCAGCTTCGCAAACAGGGGGCAAGGGCAGCCCCAGCATTTT.

This sequence joins TRBV6-5 and TRBJ1-6, with TRBD1 identical over 8 bases. V lost 8 bases and J lost 7; bases outside the gene matches: 4. The germline V gene encodes CDR1 MNHEY and CDR2 SVGAGI. This CDR3 is 13 amino acids long. This CDR3 reads CASGDRGNSPLHF. The CDR3 DNA reads as TGTGCCAGCGGCGACAGGGGAAATTCACCCCTCCACTTT.

The chain recombines TRBV4-1 with TRBJ1-6; weak D call: TRBD1 (6 bases). V shed 1 base and J shed 9 bases, with 13 bases lying between them. The CDR3 totals 15 residues. From germline, CDR1 is MGHRA and CDR2 YSYEKL. The CDR3 nucleotides are TGCGCCAGCAGCCAAGCGGGGCAGGGGTCTTCACCCCTCCACTTT. It codes for CASSQAGQGSSPLHF.

This clone was detected a few times. The same CDR3 arises from other DNA sequences in this sample as well. V usage is TRBV19 and J usage is TRBJ2-5; 11 bases match TRBD2. The CDR3 contains 13 residues. V trimming: 6 bases; J trimming: 5 bases; junction bases outside the gene matches: 2. Germline loops: CDR1 LNHDA, CDR2 SQIVND (reference sequence). The CDR3 nucleotides are TGTGCCAGTAGAACTAGCGGGGGTGAGACCCAGTACTTC. Its translation: CASRTSGGETQYF.

The chain joins TRBV7-2 to TRBJ2-4; the match to TRBD1 covers 8 bases. Looked up from germline, CDR1 is SGHTA and CDR2 is FQGNSA. The CDR3 loop spans 15 amino acids. V lost 5 bases to trimming and J lost 2 bases; unmatched junction nucleotides: 5. The CDR3, as DNA: TGTGCCAGCAGCCGGGGACAGGATTCCAAAAACATTCAGTACTTC. Protein product: CASSRGQDSKNIQYF.

In nucleotides, the CDR3 is TGTGCCTGGGAAGCGGGCGGAGGTCTCTACGAGCAGTACTTC. Its protein product is CAWEAGGGLYEQYF. This chain joins TRBV30 and TRBJ2-7, with D maybe TRBD2 (6 bases). Between the trimmed V and J ends, which lost 5 bases and 3 bases, there was a span of 17 bases. Germline CDR1 is GTSNPN and CDR2 is SVGIG (reference sequence). This CDR3 has 14 amino acids.